This T cell receptor beta chain is from a study of metastatic and nonmetastatic thyroid tumors. Study-wide context: Repertoire comparison spanned blood and tumor or nodule tissue of malignant and benign thyroid patients.

With 7 bases clipped from V and 8 bases from J, the junction kept 7 bases outside the gene matches. Germline V gives CDR1 LNHDA, CDR2 SQIVND (reference sequence). The CDR3 loop spans 13 amino acids. In the source study's methods: The study's classifier, a distant-metastasis tool for papillary thyroid cancer, was built using CDR3 differences across clinicopathological groups. TCRdb re-clonotyped the PCR reads via MiXCR. TCRdb's processing, not the authors' own work, is the source of the V and J calls. The sample lists roughly 93,000 clones, about an eighth occurring once. The sample holds many counts of this clone. The antigen is undetermined. Points from the study as a whole: Across blood and tumor, TCR beta diversity in malignant thyroid tumors was reportedly significantly higher than in benign nodules.

Before thyroid surgery, none of the patients had received any treatment. The sequence derives from a female donor with papillary thyroid cancer or a benign thyroid nodule (not recorded which). Some clones in this sample may be carry-over from other donors' samples. The chain couples TRBV19 to TRBJ1-5, with TRBD1 identical over 8 bases. Sequencing was carried out using blood. The DNA for the CDR3 is TGTGCCAGTACGGACAGGGAGACGGAGCCCCAGCATTTT. The encoded protein is CASTDRETEPQHF. The full variable domain, in which reference TRBV19 and TRBJ1-5 provide the parts outside the CDR3, is DGGITQSPKYLFRKEGQNVTLSCEQNLNHDAMYWYRQDPGQGLRLIYYSQIVNDFQKGDIAEGYSVSREKKESFPLTVTSAQKNPTAFYLCASTDRETEPQHFGDGTRLSIL.